These 2 T cell receptor beta chains came from one sample sequenced in a study of graft-versus-host responses after intestinal transplantation. The protocol was immunoSEQ multiplex PCR, while the TCRdb copy is restricted to in-frame clones and leaves out a portion. The sample lists over 100,000 clones, around nine tenths seen once, with under 0.3% in the top ten. Their recognized antigens are unknown. Sequencing used unstimulated CD4+ T cells sorted from spleen or lymph node cells, obtained before transplant. These receptors were taken from a human donor who was the organ donor for an intestinal transplant.

V and J are TRBV20-1 and TRBJ2-1; no reliable D call. The CDR3 sequence is 11 residues long. In germline, CDR1 is DFQATT, CDR2 SNEGSKA (reference sequence). Trimming left V 0 bases short and J 12 bases short, with 9 bases between. The CDR3 spells CSAREAWGQFF. CDR3 nucleotide sequence: TGCAGTGCTAGAGAGGCGTGGGGGCAGTTCTTC.

This chain connects TRBV28 to TRBJ2-5; 8 positions match TRBD2. This CDR3 is built from 14 residues. Trimming cost V 6 bases and J 4 bases; bases outside gene matches: 7. Germline values: CDR1 MDHEN, CDR2 SYDVKM. The CDR3 DNA is TGTGCCAGCAGCAACAGCGGGAGTGCAGAGACCCAGTACTTC. The encoded protein is CASSNSGSAETQYF.